This T cell receptor (beta chain) was sequenced in a study of blood T cell repertoires in COVID-19. Study details: COVID-19 samples from acute and convalescent phases originated in the United States, Italy and Spain.

Original processing notes: Scientists estimated how many nucleated cells there were by amplifying reference gene primers. TCRdb's copy holds only in-frame clones and misses some; the assay was immunoSEQ multiplex PCR. That table is the source of V, J and clone size, and D and trimming were worked out from the DNA. The sample includes over 45,000 clones, around nine tenths of them seen just once. The CDR3 loop spans 16 amino acids. V was clipped by 4 bases and J by 8 bases; unmatched bases: 7. Germline lookup yields CDR1 LNHDA and CDR2 SQIVND (reference sequence). The sequencing sample was made of peripheral blood. This sequence originates from a man aged 60 to 69 with active COVID-19. The chain is built from TRBV19 and TRBJ2-1; 14 bases are shared with TRBD2. CDR3 in DNA: TGTGCCAGTAGTACCAGAGGGACTAGCGGGAGTTATGAGCAGTTCTTC. Translated, it gives CASSTRGTSGSYEQFF. Drawing the rest from reference TRBV19 and TRBJ2-1, the complete variable domain is DGGITQSPKYLFRKEGQNVTLSCEQNLNHDAMYWYRQDPGQGLRLIYYSQIVNDFQKGDIAEGYSVSREKKESFPLTVTSAQKNPTAFYLCASSTRGTSGSYEQFFGPGTRLTVL.